One sample yielded the 2 T cell receptor beta chains listed below, sequenced in a study of blood T cell repertoires in COVID-19. The data were produced by immunoSEQ multiplex PCR, yet TCRdb's version contains in-frame clones alone and is incomplete. The sample records about 120,000 clones, more than 65% being singletons. The sequencing input was peripheral blood. These receptors came from a human donor in a cohort sampled during active COVID-19.

The chain couples TRBV5-5 to TRBJ2-3, with 8 bases fitting TRBD1. The CDR3 has 16 residues. In germline, CDR1 is SGHKS, CDR2 YYEKEE (reference sequence). The V and J ends lost 4 bases and 2 bases, in that order; junction bases with no gene match: 9. This chain's CDR3 is CASSLDRVFVTDTQYF. The CDR3 bases are TGTGCCAGCAGCCTGGACAGGGTATTTGTCACAGATACGCAGTATTTT.

The gene calls are TRBV5-1 and TRBJ1-4; possibly TRBD1 for D (6 bases). Per the germline V gene, CDR1 is SGHRS and CDR2 is YFSETQ. Trimming pared 3 bases from V and 4 bases from J, leaving 13 bases between. The CDR3 is 15 amino acids. CDR3 amino acids: CASSYSGQSNEKLFF. In nucleotides, the CDR3 is TGCGCCAGCAGCTACTCAGGACAGAGTAATGAAAAACTGTTTTTT.